These 16 T cell receptor beta chains share one sample of origin, sequenced in a study of molecular identifiers for immune sequencing clone quantification. A single record per CDR3 protein comes from TCRdb applying MiXCR to the PCR reads. This sample has 15,000 to 20,000 distinct CDR3 sequences, with around 23% found just once. Material: naive CD8+ T cells from blood, with Jurkat cell RNA spiked in. Subset denoted: FACS-sorted CD8+CD4-CCR7+CD45RA+ naive T cells. The receptors originated from a human donor in good health. Some libraries in this study had Jurkat cell RNA spiked in.

This clonotype was detected many times. The chain employs TRBV7-8 and TRBJ2-1; D tentatively fits TRBD1 or TRBD2 (6 bases each). This CDR3 is 16 amino acids long. Trimming shortened V by 1 base and J by 2 bases, and 12 bases separated the two germline ends. Germline CDR1 and CDR2: SGHVS and FQNEAQ. DNA of the CDR3: TGTGCCAGCAGCTTAGTAGCGGACAGAGCCTACAATGAGCAGTTCTTC. This codes for CASSLVADRAYNEQFF.

At least ten counts were recorded for this clonotype. The V gene is TRBV28, the J gene TRBJ2-5; no firm D call. The CDR3 totals 13 residues. Trimming shortened V by 4 bases and J by 3 bases, and 9 bases separated the two germline ends. Germline V gene sequence: CDR1 MDHEN, CDR2 SYDVKM. CDR3 protein: CASSSRSEETQYF. Written as DNA, the CDR3 is TGTGCCAGCAGTTCCAGGTCTGAAGAGACCCAGTACTTC.

This clonotype was seen a handful of times. J is TRBJ2-1 and V is TRBV28; 11 bases fit TRBD2. The V gene's germline CDR1 is MDHEN and CDR2 SYDVKM. Losses at the gene ends were 6 bases for V and 9 bases for J; bases not matched to a gene: 4. The CDR3 has 13 residues. The CDR3, as DNA: TGTGCCAGCAGCTTGGGACTAGCGGTTGAGCAGTTCTTC. Protein sequence: CASSLGLAVEQFF.

This clonotype was counted many times. This sequence joins TRBV4-1 and TRBJ1-6; a weak D match, TRBD1 (6 bases). The CDR3 totals 18 residues. V gave up 1 base and J gave up 9 bases, with 22 bases separating them. CDR1 and CDR2 from the germline V gene are MGHRA and YSYEKL. The DNA for the CDR3 is TGCGCCAGCAGCCAAGGGTTATTTAGGGGGATCAGGGGTTCACCCCTCCACTTT. Translating it yields CASSQGLFRGIRGSPLHF.

The rearrangement joins TRBV28 to TRBJ2-2; D ambiguous. Per the germline V gene, CDR1 is MDHEN and CDR2 is SYDVKM. Trimming left V 0 bases short and J 6 bases short, with 2 bases between. The CDR3 runs to 12 residues. The CDR3 coding sequence is TGTGCCAGCAGTTTATGGGCCGGGGAGCTGTTTTTT. It is translated as CASSLWAGELFF.

This chain uses TRBV4-3 with TRBJ2-1; 7 bases line up with TRBD2. The length of the CDR3 is 15 residues. The V and J ends lost 4 bases and 0 bases, in that order; junction bases with no gene match: 3. The germline V gene has CDR1 LGHNA and CDR2 YSLEER. The CDR3 region is CASSPSGSSYNEQFF. In nucleotides, the CDR3 is TGCGCCAGCAGCCCTAGCGGAAGCTCCTACAATGAGCAGTTCTTC.

This clonotype is labeled medium-sized. The chain employs TRBV5-6 and TRBJ1-5; D is ambiguous. V was clipped by 3 bases and J by 6 bases, with 7 bases between them. The germline V gene encodes CDR1 SGHDT and CDR2 YYEEEE. The CDR3 has 12 residues. The CDR3 spells CASSWGTQPQHF. CDR3 DNA sequence: TGTGCCAGCAGCTGGGGTACTCAGCCCCAGCATTTT.

This clonotype was seen ten or more times. The V gene is TRBV2, the J gene TRBJ2-1; D is uncertain. From germline, CDR1 is SNHLY and CDR2 FYNNEI. The CDR3 extends over 13 amino acids. The V and J ends lost 1 base and 3 bases respectively, with 4 bases between them. In DNA, the CDR3 is TGTGCCAGCAGTGAAGGATTCTACAATGAGCAGTTCTTC. It codes for CASSEGFYNEQFF.

This clonotype was observed at least ten times. The V and J genes are TRBV28 and TRBJ2-7; D might be TRBD1 (6 bases). Germline V gives CDR1 MDHEN, CDR2 SYDVKM. This CDR3 region has 17 residues. Trimming stripped 6 bases from V and 1 base from J, with 22 bases between. The CDR3 sequence is CASSFPVTTGASYEQYF. Written as DNA, the CDR3 is TGTGCCAGCAGCTTCCCAGTTACGACAGGAGCTTCCTACGAGCAGTACTTC.

Note on this clonotype: A much more abundant neighbour one base away suggests this may be a read error. The chain uses TRBV4-1 and TRBJ1-4; D is undetermined. In germline, CDR1 is MGHRA, CDR2 YSYEKL. This CDR3 region has 15 residues. CDR3 DNA: TGCGCCAGCAGCCAAGTTGTATCGCCGGATGAAAGACTGTTTTTT. Encoded protein: CASSQVVSPDERLFF.

The sample holds many counts of this clonotype. The chain joins TRBV25-1 to TRBJ1-2; D remains ambiguous. Trimming shortened V by 2 bases and J by 3 bases, and 13 bases separated the two germline ends. The germline V gene has CDR1 MGHDK and CDR2 SYGVNS. The CDR3 contains 15 residues. In nucleotides, the CDR3 is TGTGCCAGCAGTGAAACTGTCGCCCGGGACTATGGCTACACCTTC. Its protein is CASSETVARDYGYTF.

This clonotype counts as medium-sized. CDR3 amino acids: CASSQRIVGPSTDTQYF. The CDR3 coding sequence is TGCGCCAGCAGCCAAAGGATCGTCGGCCCTAGCACAGATACGCAGTATTTT. The J gene is TRBJ2-3, the V gene TRBV4-3, with D unresolved. The CDR3 consists of 17 residues. V lost 2 bases to trimming and J lost 0 bases, with 15 bases between them. From germline, CDR1 is LGHNA and CDR2 YSLEER.

This clonotype is medium-sized. J is TRBJ2-7 and V is TRBV3-1; 7 bases line up with TRBD2. CDR1 and CDR2 (germline): LGHDT, YNNKEL (reference sequence). J gave up 2 bases and V 1 base, and 8 bases lay outside the gene matches. The CDR3 totals 16 residues. CDR3 DNA: TGTGCCAGCAGCCAAGTAGGCCTAGCGGAGACCTACGAGCAGTACTTC. This gives the protein CASSQVGLAETYEQYF.

This clonotype was picked up many times. This chain joins TRBV4-2 and TRBJ2-3; 9 positions agree with TRBD1. The CDR3 sequence is 18 residues long. Germline assignment: CDR1 LGHNA and CDR2 YNFKEQ. V shed 1 base, J shed 2 bases, and the junction held 10 bases outside the gene matches. The CDR3 DNA is TGTGCCAGCAGCCAAGGGAAAGCCGGGACAGGGAACACAGATACGCAGTATTTT. Protein sequence: CASSQGKAGTGNTDTQYF.

In regard to this clonotype: The germline gene is not matched at one end of the junction; a read error may be the cause. V usage is TRBV7-6 and J usage is TRBJ2-1; D is possibly TRBD1 or TRBD2 (6 bases each). The CDR3 runs to 17 residues. Germline V lookup: CDR1 SGHVS, CDR2 FNYEAQ. Here the CDR3 reads CASSTKGVGGLLDEQSF. The CDR3 nucleotides are TGTGCCAGCAGCACTAAGGGGGTCGGGGGCCTTTTGGATGAGCAGTCCTTC.

For this clonotype: A much larger clone sits a single nucleotide away, making a read error possible. The chain couples TRBV4-3 to TRBJ2-1, with TRBD2 matching over 9 bases. The CDR3 extends over 15 amino acids. With V trimmed by 5 bases and J by 4 bases, 6 bases remained unmatched. Germline-derived CDR1 and CDR2 are LGHNA and YSLEER. The CDR3 DNA is TGCGCCAGCAGCTCCAGGACTAGCGTTTACAATGAGCAGTTCTTC. It encodes CASSSRTSVYNEQFF.